Sequencing of this T cell receptor (beta chain) was carried out in a study of cytomegalovirus exposure and HLA in healthy donors. Overall study: In an earlier analysis, around 120 million unique TCR beta sequences were found from some 200 million T cells. Most donors, 81% of approximately 400 genotyped, fell in the Caucasian-associated ancestry cluster. The study's findings and limits: Researchers reported that a few CMV-associated chains were confirmed in vitro as CMV antigen-specific. Segments of the TCR beta V type were, in most cases, productive about 87% or about 30% of the time in an earlier analysis.

V shed 1 base and J shed 5 bases, with 11 bases lying between them. The V gene's germline CDR1 is SGHAT and CDR2 FQNNGV. The CDR3 length is 14 residues. Concerning this clone: The antigen remains undetermined.

The PCR had 60 Vbeta and 13 Jbeta primers. The method was immunoSEQ multiplex PCR; TCRdb's version includes in-frame clones alone and lacks a portion of them. This sample has roughly 150,000 clones; around 75% occur once, and the top ten carry 1.5% to 2%. The sequence derives from a woman between 25 and 40 years old in good health and CMV-seronegative. The rearrangement uses TRBV11-2 and TRBJ2-5; D gene uncertain. Sequencing was carried out using PBMCs. CDR3: CASSLVLDAETQYF. The CDR3 DNA reads as TGTGCCAGCAGCTTAGTCCTAGATGCGGAGACCCAGTACTTC. The whole variable domain, remainder taken from reference TRBV11-2 and TRBJ2-5, is EAGVAQSPRYKIIEKRQSVAFWCNPISGHATLYWYQQILGQGPKLLIQFQNNGVVDDSQLPKDRFSAERLKGVDSTLKIQPAKLEDSAVYLCASSLVLDAETQYFGPGTRLLVL.